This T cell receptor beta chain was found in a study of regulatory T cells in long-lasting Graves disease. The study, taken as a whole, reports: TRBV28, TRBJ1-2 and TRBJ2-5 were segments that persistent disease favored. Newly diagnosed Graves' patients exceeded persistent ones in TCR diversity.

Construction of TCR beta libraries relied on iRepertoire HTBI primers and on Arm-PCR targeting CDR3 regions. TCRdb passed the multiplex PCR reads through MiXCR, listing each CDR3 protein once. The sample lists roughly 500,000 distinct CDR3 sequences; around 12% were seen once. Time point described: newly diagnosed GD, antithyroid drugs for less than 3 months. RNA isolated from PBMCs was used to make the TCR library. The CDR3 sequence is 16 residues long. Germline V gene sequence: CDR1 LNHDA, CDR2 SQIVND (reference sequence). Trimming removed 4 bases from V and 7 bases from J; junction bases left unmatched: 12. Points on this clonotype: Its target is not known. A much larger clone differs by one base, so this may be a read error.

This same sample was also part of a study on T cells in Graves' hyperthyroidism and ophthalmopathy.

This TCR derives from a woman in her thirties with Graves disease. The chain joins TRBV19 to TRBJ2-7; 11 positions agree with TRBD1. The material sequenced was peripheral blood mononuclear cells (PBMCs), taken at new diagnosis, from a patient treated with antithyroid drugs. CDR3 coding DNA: TGTGCCAGTAGTACGGACAGGGGGCCCTCCTACAATGAGCAGTACTTC. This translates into CASSTDRGPSYNEQYF.